A single sample gave rise to the 2 T cell receptor beta chains below, sequenced in a study of cytomegalovirus exposure and HLA in healthy donors. It was with 60 Vbeta and 13 Jbeta primers that the PCR ran. Clones were read by immunoSEQ multiplex PCR, and TCRdb kept only the in-frame ones, dropping some. The sample includes roughly 160,000 clones, 80% to 85% of them seen just once. The sample comprised PBMCs. The origin of the receptors is a male donor in good health and CMV-seropositive.

The chain employs TRBV10-1 and TRBJ2-7; 7 nucleotides agree with TRBD2. The ends lost 3 bases at V and 4 bases at J; junction bases unmatched: 0. Germline loops: CDR1 WNHNN, CDR2 SYGVQD (reference sequence). The CDR3 loop spans 12 amino acids. The CDR3 DNA sequence: TGCGCCAGCAGTGACGGGAGGTACGAGCAGTACTTC. This gives the protein CASSDGRYEQYF.

This chain connects TRBV10-2 to TRBJ2-7; D call uncertain. V was cut by 0 bases and J by 1 base, with 13 bases left in between. Germline loops: CDR1 WSHSY, CDR2 SAAADI. The CDR3 runs to 16 residues. The CDR3 sequence: CASSESWAFESYEQYF. CDR3 bases: TGCGCCAGCAGTGAGTCGTGGGCATTCGAATCCTACGAGCAGTACTTC.